This T cell receptor (beta chain) was profiled in a study of blood T cell repertoires in COVID-19 (dated by TCRdb to 2018 to 2020). Describing the broader study: Collaborator samples came from the United States, Italy and Spain and covered acute and convalescent phases of COVID-19. Samples came from the ongoing ImmuneRACE study (first 160 participants) plus 1,254 subjects from 6 global collaborators. The sample metadata nearly always contained a de-identified subject ID, COVID-19 status, age in years and sex. The material from the prospective study consisted of cDNA or gDNA derived from T cells, B-cell-depleted T cells, or PBMCs. The dataset comprised deeply sampled blood TCRbeta repertoires from subjects exposed to, actively infected with, or recovered from COVID-19. The repertoires were released in a freely available public database intended as a resource for research on the immune response to SARS-CoV-2. HLA class I and class II types, where available, came from metadata supplied by the sample provider rather than from assay-based typing. Results and caveats for the whole study, not just this receptor: Clinical and demographic metadata were provided uncurated, with the amount varying by source and participant.

The immunoSEQ Assay, a bias-controlled multiplex PCR, was used to amplify TCRbeta CDR3 regions from genomic DNA. In the source study's methods: The number of nucleated cells in each sample was estimated from the amplification of reference gene primers within the assay. Sequence reads were collapsed and filtered to measure the absolute abundance of every unique TCRbeta CDR3 rearrangement. For each sample, productive Simpson clonality was calculated by taking the square root of Simpson's diversity index across productive rearrangements. TCRdb mirrors the immuneACCESS table, restricted to in-frame sequences. Some clones are absent from its copies; in checked studies, under half trace to an unresolved V gene, and the reason for the others is unknown. V, J and clone size are taken as reported in that table, and D and trimming were inferred from the DNA itself. Counted in this sample were approximately 300,000 clones; roughly nine tenths of them appeared once. 2% to 3% of the sample comes from the top ten.

CDR1 and CDR2 were assigned from the germline V gene (reference sequence) as GTSNPN and SVGIG. Counted from cysteine to phenylalanine, this CDR3 has 10 amino acids. Only the CDR3 DNA stays, 30 bases, in frame from base 1. V is shortened by 8 bases, J by 7 bases, and the region joining them spans 11 bases. Points on this clone: Its antigen is not yet known. Base quality data are lacking; no much larger clone is found one base away.

Participants in the prospective study were enrolled through a virtual design, were aged roughly 18 to 100 years, and lived in roughly 25 United States geographic areas. To assign participants to cohorts, the prospective study relied on clinical history that participants themselves reported in a screening survey and a study questionnaire. For ImmuneRACE Cohort 3, a participant was defined as recovered based on two consecutive negative NP/OP PCR tests, clearance by a healthcare professional, or resolution of symptoms. In the prospective study, whole blood, serum and a nasopharyngeal or oropharyngeal swab were collected from each participant by mobile phlebotomists. Over a roughly 2-month period, participants in the prospective study had the option of providing additional blood draws and questionnaires. Before DNA extraction, prospective study blood samples were shipped either frozen or at room temperature.

The V gene is TRBV30 and the J gene is TRBJ1-2; the D segment cannot be called with confidence. The clonotype was recovered from a man in his 60s who had recovered from COVID-19. The sequencing input was PBMCs or T cells enriched from blood (not recorded which). CDR3 sequence: CAGKTGGYTF. The nucleotide sequence reads as follows: TGTGCCGGGAAGACGGGTGGCTACACCTTC.